This T cell receptor beta chain was documented in a study of CD8+ T cells in alopecia areata. Findings and limits, study-wide: Lesional scalp displayed greater clonality than normal scalp, most notably in alopecia totalis/universalis. Clarity of TCR sharing across patients fell short of that in mice, possibly HLA-related.

RNA extraction and reverse transcription yielded cDNA as sequencing template. Method: immunoSEQ multiplex PCR; TCRdb's copy keeps in-frame clones and lacks some. Of 120,000 or so clones listed, around 50% were seen once; the top ten hold 10% to 13%. Collection of lesional scalp punch biopsies and peripheral blood was performed in alopecia areata patients. This clone was seen a handful of times. Its antigen is currently unknown. V shed 2 bases and J 2 bases; nucleotides not matched to a gene: 6. The germline V gene encodes CDR1 MDHEN and CDR2 SYDVKM. There are 16 residues in the CDR3. J is TRBJ2-3 and V is TRBV28; the match to TRBD2 covers 8 bases. The material sequenced was NKG2D-low CD8+ T cells sorted from blood. The receptor was isolated from a human donor with alopecia areata. The CDR3 protein is CASSLPTSADTDTQYF. CDR3 DNA: TGTGCCAGCAGTTTACCGACTAGCGCTGACACAGATACGCAGTATTTT.